These T cell receptor beta chains were read from a single sample in a study of T cell responses to AZD1222 COVID-19 vaccine. Assay: immunoSEQ multiplex PCR; the TCRdb copy retains only in-frame clones and omits some. The sample holds around 150,000 clones; under 95% are singletons and the top ten take 3% to 4%. Material: peripheral blood, obtained 28 days after the second AZD1222 dose. The source is an adult who received the AZD1222 COVID-19 vaccine. The CDR3 runs from the conserved cysteine through the conserved F or W. The D gene is left open where the match is weak. Size values are once, few and many counts, or a class for expanded clones, and some rows have none.

V: TRBV5-4
J: TRBJ2-2
size: NA
length: 16
D: NA
DNA: TGTGCCAGCAGCCTGGGGACTTCGGCGTACACCGGGGAGCTGTTTTTT
CDR3: CASSLGTSAYTGELFF

V: TRBV5-1
J: TRBJ2-3
size: NA
length: 14
D: NA
DNA: TGCGCCAGCAGCGACCCTAGGGGCGGAGATACGCAGTATTTT
CDR3: CASSDPRGGDTQYF

V: TRBV2
J: TRBJ1-1
size: NA
length: 14
D: NA
DNA: TGTGCCAGCAAACGGGGGCAATCGAACACTGAAGCTTTCTTT
CDR3: CASKRGQSNTEAFF

V: TRBV11-3
J: TRBJ1-6
size: NA
length: 16
D: NA
DNA: TGTGCCAGCAGCTTAGATCCTCCTTCATATAATTCACCCCTCCACTTT
CDR3: CASSLDPPSYNSPLHF

V: TRBV9
J: TRBJ1-2
size: NA
length: 14
D: NA
DNA: TGTGCCAGCAGCGTAGCACCGGGAGGGTATGGCTACACCTTC
CDR3: CASSVAPGGYGYTF

V: TRBV7-9
J: TRBJ2-7
size: NA
length: 15
D: TRBD1
DNA: TGTGCCAGCAGCCCAGGACAGGGGGGTTCCTACGAGCAGTACTTC
CDR3: CASSPGQGGSYEQYF

V: TRBV7-6
J: TRBJ2-1
size: NA
length: 17
D: TRBD1
DNA: TGTGCCAGCAGCTTTAGGTCGCAGGGGGCCCACTACAATGAGCAGTTCTTC
CDR3: CASSFRSQGAHYNEQFF

V: TRBV3-1/TRBV3-2
J: TRBJ1-2
size: NA
length: 20
D: NA
DNA: TGTGCCAGCAGCCAAGATGGGTCAGGGCCAGCGGGATTTGGCGTCTATGGCTACACCTTC
CDR3: CASSQDGSGPAGFGVYGYTF

V: TRBV10-2
J: TRBJ2-1
size: NA
length: 18
D: NA
DNA: TGCGCCAGCAGTGAGATCCTCTTTGGGACTTTCTCCTACAATGAGCAGTTCTTC
CDR3: CASSEILFGTFSYNEQFF

V: TRBV3-1/TRBV3-2
J: TRBJ1-6
size: NA
length: 15
D: TRBD1
DNA: TGTGCCAGCAGCCAAGGGGACAGGGGTAATTCACCCCTCCACTTT
CDR3: CASSQGDRGNSPLHF

V: TRBV7-8
J: TRBJ1-5
size: NA
length: 15
D: NA
DNA: TGTGCCAGCAGCTTAGCTAGGCCGGTTCAAAGTCCCCAGCATTTT
CDR3: CASSLARPVQSPQHF

V: TRBV9
J: TRBJ2-7
size: NA
length: 12
D: NA
DNA: TGTGCCAGCAGCAACCGGGACTCCGAGCAGTACTTC
CDR3: CASSNRDSEQYF

V: TRBV30
J: TRBJ1-2
size: NA
length: 11
D: TRBD1
DNA: TGTGCCAGCGGGACAGCCTATGGCTACACCTTC
CDR3: CASGTAYGYTF

V: TRBV7-3
J: TRBJ2-5
size: NA
length: 14
D: NA
DNA: TGTGCCAGCAGCTTAGGACGGAAACAAGAGACCCAGTACTTC
CDR3: CASSLGRKQETQYF

V: TRBV27
J: TRBJ2-1
size: NA
length: 15
D: NA
DNA: TGTGCCAGCAGTCTCCAGGTATACTCCTACAATGAGCAGTTCTTC
CDR3: CASSLQVYSYNEQFF

V: TRBV27
J: TRBJ2-7
size: NA
length: 13
D: NA
DNA: TGTGCCAGCAGGCTGACAGGATCCCACGAGCAGTACTTC
CDR3: CASRLTGSHEQYF

V: TRBV5-1
J: TRBJ1-1
size: NA
length: 14
D: TRBD1
DNA: TGCGCCAGCAGCTGGGACAGGACGAGTACTGAAGCTTTCTTT
CDR3: CASSWDRTSTEAFF

V: TRBV7-9
J: TRBJ2-7
size: NA
length: 14
D: NA
DNA: TGTGCCAGCAGCTTCGGTAAGGGATCATACGAGCAGTACTTC
CDR3: CASSFGKGSYEQYF

V: TRBV15
J: TRBJ1-2
size: NA
length: 14
D: TRBD1
DNA: TGTGCCACCAGCAGAGTTGGACAGGGCCATGGCTACACCTTC
CDR3: CATSRVGQGHGYTF

V: TRBV27
J: TRBJ1-6
size: once
length: 14
D: NA
DNA: TGTGCCAGCAGTTTCTCGGGTTCCTATTCACCCCTCCACTTT
CDR3: CASSFSGSYSPLHF

V: TRBV19
J: TRBJ1-1
size: NA
length: 18
D: TRBD1
DNA: TGTGCCAGTAGTACTTCCGGGACAGGGGGCTTCCGTGGCACTGAAGCTTTCTTT
CDR3: CASSTSGTGGFRGTEAFF

V: TRBV18
J: TRBJ2-7
size: NA
length: 15
D: TRBD1
DNA: TGTGCCAGCTCAGAACAGGACAGGACCGCCTACGAGCAGTACTTC
CDR3: CASSEQDRTAYEQYF

V: TRBV5-1
J: TRBJ2-7
size: NA
length: 15
D: NA
DNA: TGCGCCAGCAGCTTGGTTGCGACTAGCTCCTACGAGCAGTACTTC
CDR3: CASSLVATSSYEQYF

V: TRBV14
J: TRBJ1-1
size: NA
length: 14
D: NA
DNA: TGTGCCAGCAGCCAAGGGACTTGGGGCACTGAAGCTTTCTTT
CDR3: CASSQGTWGTEAFF

V: TRBV28
J: TRBJ2-7
size: NA
length: 15
D: NA
DNA: TGTGCCAGCAGTTTATTGGCCAGGGGTTGGTCCGAGCAGTACTTC
CDR3: CASSLLARGWSEQYF

V: TRBV24-1
J: TRBJ2-7
size: NA
length: 15
D: TRBD1
DNA: TGTGCCACCAGTGAGGGGACAGGGGGTCCCTACGAGCAGTACTTC
CDR3: CATSEGTGGPYEQYF

V: TRBV2
J: TRBJ2-3
size: NA
length: 12
D: NA
DNA: TGTGCCAGCAGGGAGTATGCAGATACGCAGTATTTT
CDR3: CASREYADTQYF

V: TRBV5-6
J: TRBJ2-1
size: NA
length: 19
D: TRBD2
DNA: TGTGCCAGCAGCAACCCGGGACTAGCGGGAGTCCCATCCTACAATGAGCAGTTCTTC
CDR3: CASSNPGLAGVPSYNEQFF

V: TRBV7-9
J: TRBJ1-1
size: NA
length: 15
D: NA
DNA: TGTGCCAGCAGCCCGAGGTCCCAAGGGCTCACTGAAGCTTTCTTT
CDR3: CASSPRSQGLTEAFF

V: TRBV28
J: TRBJ2-5
size: NA
length: 14
D: TRBD1
DNA: TGTGCCCACAAGGGGGCGGCCCGAGGAGAGACCCAGTACTTC
CDR3: CAHKGAARGETQYF

V: TRBV7-3
J: TRBJ2-1
size: once
length: 16
D: TRBD2
DNA: TGTGCCAGCAGCTCAGGAGGGGCTAGCGGGATGGGTGAGCAGTTCTTC
CDR3: CASSSGGASGMGEQFF

V: TRBV19
J: TRBJ1-3
size: once
length: 14
D: NA
DNA: TGTGCCAGTACCACCAGGGGTTCTGGAAACACCATATATTTT
CDR3: CASTTRGSGNTIYF

V: TRBV29-1
J: TRBJ1-5
size: NA
length: 14
D: TRBD1
DNA: TGCAGCGTCTCTGGACAGGGCTCAAATCAGCCCCAGCATTTT
CDR3: CSVSGQGSNQPQHF

V: TRBV3-1/TRBV3-2
J: TRBJ2-5
size: once
length: 13
D: NA
DNA: TGTGCCAGCAGCCGGGAAATTTCGGAGACCCAGTACTTC
CDR3: CASSREISETQYF

V: TRBV25-1
J: TRBJ2-7
size: NA
length: 15
D: NA
DNA: TGTGCCAGCAGTGAATTAGATAGAGACTCCCACGAGCAGTACTTC
CDR3: CASSELDRDSHEQYF

V: TRBV10-1
J: TRBJ2-2
size: NA
length: 13
D: NA
DNA: TGCGCCAGCAGTCCCGTTCCTACCGGGGAGCTGTTTTTT
CDR3: CASSPVPTGELFF

V: TRBV7-8
J: TRBJ2-7
size: NA
length: 14
D: TRBD1
DNA: TGTGCCAGCAGTTGGGCAGGGGGCTTGTACGAGCAGTACTTC
CDR3: CASSWAGGLYEQYF

V: TRBV6-5
J: TRBJ2-7
size: NA
length: 16
D: TRBD2
DNA: TGTGCCAGCAGTTACGAATGGGCTAGCGGAGGCTACGAGCAGTACTTC
CDR3: CASSYEWASGGYEQYF

V: TRBV10-3
J: TRBJ1-2
size: NA
length: 13
D: NA
DNA: TGTGCCATCAGTTCGGACCGTAACTATGGCTACACCTTC
CDR3: CAISSDRNYGYTF

V: TRBV5-5
J: TRBJ1-1
size: NA
length: 14
D: NA
DNA: TGTGCCAGCAGCCCCGGGACATTGAACACTGAAGCTTTCTTT
CDR3: CASSPGTLNTEAFF

V: TRBV6-1
J: TRBJ1-1
size: NA
length: 15
D: NA
DNA: TGTGCCAGCAGTGAAGCGAGTCAGTTGAACACTGAAGCTTTCTTT
CDR3: CASSEASQLNTEAFF